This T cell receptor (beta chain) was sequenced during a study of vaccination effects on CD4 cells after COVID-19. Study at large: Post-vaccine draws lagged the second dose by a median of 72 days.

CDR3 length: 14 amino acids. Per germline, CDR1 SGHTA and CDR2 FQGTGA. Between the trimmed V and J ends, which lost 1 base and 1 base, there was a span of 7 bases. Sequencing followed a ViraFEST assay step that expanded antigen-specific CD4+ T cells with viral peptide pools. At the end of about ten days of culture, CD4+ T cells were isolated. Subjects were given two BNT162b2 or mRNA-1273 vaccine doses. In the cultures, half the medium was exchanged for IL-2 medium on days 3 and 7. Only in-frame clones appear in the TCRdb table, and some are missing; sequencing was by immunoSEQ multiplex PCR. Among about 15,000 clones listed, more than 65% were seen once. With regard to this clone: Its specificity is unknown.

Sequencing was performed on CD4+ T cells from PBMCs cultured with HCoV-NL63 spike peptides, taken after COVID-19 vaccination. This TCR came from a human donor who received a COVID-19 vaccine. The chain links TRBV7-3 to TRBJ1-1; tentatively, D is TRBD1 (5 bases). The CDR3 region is CASSLSGGNTEAFF. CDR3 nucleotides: TGTGCCAGCAGCTTAAGTGGGGGGAACACTGAAGCTTTCTTT.